The clone carrying this T cell receptor (beta chain) occurred a few times. This entry is derived from a study of blood T cell repertoires in COVID-19. Only in-frame clones appear in the TCRdb table, and some are missing; sequencing was by immunoSEQ multiplex PCR. The data contain 45,000 to 70,000 clones, about nine tenths of them singletons. CDR3 size: 12 residues. The germline gives CDR1 SGHDN, CDR2 FVKESK. V lost 3 bases to trimming and J lost 6 bases, with 8 bases between them. The source of this sequence is an elderly woman with COVID-19, enrolled during active disease. The V and J genes are TRBV14 and TRBJ1-2; D uncertain. The specimen was peripheral blood. The CDR3 nucleotides read TGTGCCAGCAGCCAGGGCGGGGATGGCTACACCTTC. Translating it yields CASSQGGDGYTF.